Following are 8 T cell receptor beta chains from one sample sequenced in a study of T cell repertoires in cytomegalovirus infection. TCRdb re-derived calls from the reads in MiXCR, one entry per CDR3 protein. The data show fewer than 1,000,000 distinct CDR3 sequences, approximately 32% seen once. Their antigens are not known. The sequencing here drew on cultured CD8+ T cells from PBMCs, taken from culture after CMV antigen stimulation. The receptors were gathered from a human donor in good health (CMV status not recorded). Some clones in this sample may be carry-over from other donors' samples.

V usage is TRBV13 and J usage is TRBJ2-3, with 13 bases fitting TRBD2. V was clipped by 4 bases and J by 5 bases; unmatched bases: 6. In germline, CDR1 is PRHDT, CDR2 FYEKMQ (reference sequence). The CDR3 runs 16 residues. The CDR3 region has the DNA TGTGCCAGCAGCTCACTAGCGGGGGGGCATGGAGATACGCAGTATTTT. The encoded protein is CASSSLAGGHGDTQYF.

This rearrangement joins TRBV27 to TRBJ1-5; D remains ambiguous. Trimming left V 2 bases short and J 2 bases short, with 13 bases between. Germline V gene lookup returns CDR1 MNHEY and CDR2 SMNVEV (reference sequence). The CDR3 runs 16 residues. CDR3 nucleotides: TGTGCCAGCAGTTTAAGGGCGGGCCGAGGCAATCAGCCCCAGCATTTT. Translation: CASSLRAGRGNQPQHF.

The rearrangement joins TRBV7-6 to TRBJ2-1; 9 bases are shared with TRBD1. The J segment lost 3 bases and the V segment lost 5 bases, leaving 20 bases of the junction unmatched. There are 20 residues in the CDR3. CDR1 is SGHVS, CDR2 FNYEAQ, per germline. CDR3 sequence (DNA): TGTGCCAGCAGCGACAAGAGCTACAGGGGGCGCCTGGGGGTCTACAATGAGCAGTTCTTC. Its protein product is CASSDKSYRGRLGVYNEQFF.

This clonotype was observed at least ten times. The CDR3: CASSPGTGREVTEAFF. The CDR3 DNA reads as TGTGCCAGCAGCCCGGGAACAGGGAGAGAAGTCACTGAAGCTTTCTTT. The rearrangement links TRBV12-3 or TRBV12-4 to TRBJ1-1, with D perhaps TRBD1 (6 bases). This CDR3 spans 16 amino acids. Trimming shortened V by 6 bases and J by 4 bases, and 21 bases separated the two germline ends.

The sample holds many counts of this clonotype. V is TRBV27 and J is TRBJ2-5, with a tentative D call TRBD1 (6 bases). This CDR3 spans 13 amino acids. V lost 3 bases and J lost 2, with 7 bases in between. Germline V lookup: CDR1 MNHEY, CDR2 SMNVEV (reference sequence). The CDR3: CASSFQGQETQYF. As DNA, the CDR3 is TGTGCCAGCAGTTTTCAGGGGCAAGAGACCCAGTACTTC.

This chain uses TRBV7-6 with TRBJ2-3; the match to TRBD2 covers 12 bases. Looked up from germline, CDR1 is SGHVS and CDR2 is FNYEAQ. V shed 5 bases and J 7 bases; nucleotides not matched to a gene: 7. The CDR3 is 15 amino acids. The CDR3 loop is CASSGTSGGSNTQYF. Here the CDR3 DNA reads TGTGCCAGCAGCGGTACTAGCGGGGGGTCTAATACGCAGTATTTT.

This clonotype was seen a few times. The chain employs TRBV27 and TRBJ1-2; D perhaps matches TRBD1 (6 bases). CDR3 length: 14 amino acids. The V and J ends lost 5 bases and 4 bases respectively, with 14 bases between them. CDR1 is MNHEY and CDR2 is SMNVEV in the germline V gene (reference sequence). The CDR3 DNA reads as TGTGCCAGCAGTCCCCCAGGGGACACCTATGGCTACACCTTC. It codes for CASSPPGDTYGYTF.

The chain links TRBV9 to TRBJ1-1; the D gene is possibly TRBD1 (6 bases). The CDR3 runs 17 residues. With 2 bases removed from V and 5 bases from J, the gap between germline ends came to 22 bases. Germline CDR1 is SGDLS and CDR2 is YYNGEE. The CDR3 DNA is TGTGCCAGCAGCGTGACCCCCCCGGCAGGGGAGGGAACTGAAGCTTTCTTT. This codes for CASSVTPPAGEGTEAFF.